This T cell receptor (beta chain) appears in the sequencing data of a study of cytotoxic CD8 clonotypes in ibrutinib-treated CLL. Overall study context: Patients: eleven to twelve relapsed/refractory, about 14 treatment-naive, under 18 IGHV unmutated. Timing of response sample collection was a median around eleven months after treatment start, with a range of 6 to 36. Results showed approximately 25 partial and 2 complete responses; following median approximately 73 months, 14 remained remitted, approximately 12 advanced.

Profiled with immunoSEQ multiplex PCR; TCRdb holds only in-frame clones, not every one. The sample lists about 84,000 clones; roughly 86% were seen once. General observations from the study: Public clonotypes were uncommon and contracted or stayed stable on treatment.

Points on this clone: Its antigen is as yet unknown.

The sequence was collected from a human donor with chronic lymphocytic leukemia. The sequences come from PBMCs, collected before ibrutinib treatment.

The CDR3, as DNA: TGTGCCAGCAGCTTAGCGGGGGCCTCCTACAATGAGCAGTTCTTC. The encoded protein is CASSLAGASYNEQFF. This sequence joins TRBV7-2 and TRBJ2-1; D perhaps matches TRBD1 (6 bases). The CDR3 is made up of 15 amino acids. Looked up from germline, CDR1 is SGHTA and CDR2 is FQGNSA. Trimming took off 0 bases at V and 0 bases at J, with 6 bases between the two ends.